The following is a TCR beta chain sequence with its context. The V gene lost 7 bases and the J gene lost 4 bases, with 13 bases spanning the gap. The germline V gene encodes CDR1 MDHEN and CDR2 SYDVKM. CDR3 length: 13 residues. This specimen belongs to a study of technical replicates of blood from several donors. Here immunoSEQ multiplex PCR was the method, and the copy in TCRdb shows in-frame clones only, minus some. The table records around 29,000 clones, over 85% of them present only once. This TCR was recovered from a human donor in good health. Some clones in this sample may be carry-over from other donors' samples. Sequencing was carried out using PBMCs. This chain links TRBV28 with TRBJ1-1, with D hard to call. CDR3 coding DNA: TGTGCCAGCAAGATCCGGCGGGGCACTGAAGCTTTCTTT. This codes for CASKIRRGTEAFF.